The 5 T cell receptor beta chains below all came from one sample that was sequenced in a study of T-cell reconstitution after alpha-beta-depleted transplantation in children. Using unique molecular identifiers, the investigators prepared the TCRbeta library. A single record per CDR3 protein comes from TCRdb applying MiXCR to the PCR reads. Of around 94,000 distinct CDR3 sequences in the sample, around 5.9% were seen once. The specimen was PBMCs, mostly from graft donor cells, collected 60 days after TCRalphabeta/CD19-depleted stem cell transplant. These receptor sequences come from a female patient between 2 and 15 years old who had a stem cell transplant for Fanconi anemia, so the T cells may come from the graft donor.

The table lists this clonotype with many counts. The chain is built from TRBV15 and TRBJ2-1; possible D gene TRBD1, 6 bases. V dropped 3 bases and J dropped 4 bases, with 10 bases sitting between them. This CDR3 spans 14 amino acids. The germline gives CDR1 LNHNV, CDR2 YYDKDF (reference sequence). The CDR3 DNA reads TGTGCCACCAGCAGGGTGGACAGATACAATGAGCAGTTCTTC. It translates to CATSRVDRYNEQFF.

This clonotype was seen only a few times. The J gene is TRBJ1-1, the V gene TRBV6-5; D remains ambiguous. This CDR3 has 14 amino acids. Germline values: CDR1 MNHEY, CDR2 SVGAGI. V was cut by 0 bases and J by 4 bases, with 9 bases left in between. The DNA for the CDR3 is TGTGCCAGCAGTTACTCTTCTGGGGTCACTGAAGCTTTCTTT. Translated: CASSYSSGVTEAFF.

The table lists this clonotype with a few counts. This chain joins TRBV20-1 and TRBJ2-3, with D uncertain. The CDR3 runs to 13 residues. Germline CDR1 reads DFQATT; CDR2 reads SNEGSKA (reference sequence). V shed 8 bases and J shed 2 bases, with 14 bases lying between them. CDR3 loop: CSPPWPATDTQYF. The CDR3 DNA reads as TGCAGTCCCCCCTGGCCAGCCACAGATACGCAGTATTTT.

Ten or more counts support this clonotype. In nucleotides, the CDR3 is TGTGCCAGCAGCGCGACTAGCGGGCCCGGGGAGCTGTTTTTT. It is translated as CASSATSGPGELFF. V and J are TRBV9 and TRBJ2-2, with 10 nucleotides matching TRBD2. The V segment lost 3 bases and the J segment 6 bases; nucleotides outside the gene matches: 2. Germline V CDR1 and CDR2: SGDLS, YYNGEE. The CDR3 consists of 14 residues.

This clonotype turned up a few times. The genes are TRBV20-1 and TRBJ2-7, with unresolved D. CDR3 length equals 13 residues. Germline V gives CDR1 DFQATT, CDR2 SNEGSKA (reference sequence). Trimming removed 2 bases at V and 1 base at J, with 9 bases between. The CDR3 reads CSARRAPSYEQYF. The CDR3 DNA reads TGCAGTGCTAGAAGGGCCCCGTCCTACGAGCAGTACTTC.